The T cell receptor beta chain under discussion was sequenced for a study of beta chain features in type 1 diabetes. Background on the study: No age, gender or cell yield differences were seen between patients and healthy donors.

Study-level results: Across all four CD4+ subsets, people with type 1 diabetes showed modestly shorter TCRB CDR3s. There was no resolution here of whether HLA type influences TCRB rearrangement.

The authors sorted CD4+ naive, central memory, regulatory and stem cell-like memory cells via CD45RO/CCR7/CD25/CD127/CD95/CD27. Trimming removed 0 bases from V and 4 bases from J; junction bases left unmatched: 3. Germline-derived CDR1 and CDR2 are SGHNT and YYREEE (reference sequence). The CDR3 has 15 amino acids. TCRB transcripts that were expressed got sequenced, as all of the isolated RNA had been reverse transcribed. Each sample of naive, central memory or regulatory T cells had, on average, roughly 3.4 million reads. Clones were sequenced by immunoSEQ multiplex PCR, and TCRdb holds only the in-frame ones, with some missing. The data show 150,000 to 200,000 clones, approximately 8.7% seen once. In regard to this clone: Its antigen is as yet unknown.

The source of this sequence is a woman in her 30s with type 1 diabetes. V is TRBV5-4 and J is TRBJ2-1; TRBD1 aligns across 8 bases. Sequencing input: central memory CD4+ T cells from blood. Here the CDR3 DNA reads TGTGCCAGCAGCTTGGGACAGGGGTGGTACAATGAGCAGTTCTTC. This encodes CASSLGQGWYNEQFF.